Listed here are 17 T cell receptor beta chains from one sample, sequenced in a study of blood T cell repertoires in COVID-19 (TCRdb year 2020). Libraries were prepared through the immunoSEQ multiplex PCR assay. Imported from immuneACCESS, the table was reduced by TCRdb to in-frame sequences with V and J called. These copies leave out some clones; in studies compared against another copy, an unresolved V gene accounts for under half, and the cause of the remainder is not known. The sample yields 150,000 to 200,000 clones; roughly nine tenths were counted once. The ten biggest clones cover roughly 2% of the sample. Material: peripheral blood. These receptors were obtained from a man between 70 and 80 years old with active or convalescent COVID-19.

A word on this clone: Other DNA sequences in this specimen translate into the identical CDR3. The V gene is TRBV28, the J gene TRBJ2-7; 7 nucleotides match TRBD1. Germline V lookup: CDR1 MDHEN, CDR2 SYDVKM. With V trimmed by 5 bases and J by 3 bases, 4 bases remained unmatched. The CDR3 loop spans 13 amino acids. The CDR3 sequence is CASSLTGIYEQYF. The CDR3 nucleotides read TGTGCCAGCAGTCTGACAGGGATCTACGAGCAGTACTTC.

The chain has TRBV10-2 and TRBJ1-5; no definite D call. With 0 bases removed from V and 7 bases from J, the gap between germline ends came to 13 bases. CDR1 is WSHSY, CDR2 SAAADI, per germline. CDR3 length equals 15 residues. The CDR3 is CASSESRGFGQPQHF. CDR3 DNA sequence: TGCGCCAGCAGTGAGTCGAGAGGGTTCGGGCAGCCCCAGCATTTT.

The CDR3 DNA is TGTGCCAGCAGCATTCTCTCCAATGAGCAGTTCTTC. Translating it yields CASSILSNEQFF. This chain connects TRBV5-6 to TRBJ2-1; D unclear. The V gene's germline CDR1 is SGHDT and CDR2 YYEEEE. The V end lost 4 bases, the J end lost 6 bases, and 8 bases lay between the germline ends. The CDR3 extends over 12 amino acids.

The chain recombines TRBV28 with TRBJ2-7; 7 bases fit TRBD1. This CDR3 has 16 residues. Germline lookup yields CDR1 MDHEN and CDR2 SYDVKM. V shed 3 bases, J shed 5 bases, and the junction held 13 bases outside the gene matches. The CDR3 sequence is CASSFRTGPMGNEQYF. The CDR3 nucleotides are TGTGCCAGCAGTTTCAGGACAGGACCCATGGGAAACGAGCAGTACTTC.

This clone was detected only once. The chain uses TRBV7-6 and TRBJ2-3, with D possibly TRBD2 on 7 matching bases. V lost 5 bases, J lost 2 bases, and 20 bases lay in between. The CDR3 extends over 17 amino acids. The V gene's germline CDR1 is SGHVS and CDR2 FNYEAQ. The CDR3 coding sequence is TGTGCCAGCAGCCCTCGGGCGGGGGCCCCATACACAGATACGCAGTATTTT. It codes for CASSPRAGAPYTDTQYF.

In its sample, this clone was seen once. V and J are TRBV24-1 and TRBJ2-1, with 8 bases that match TRBD1. The CDR3 spans 16 residues. V lost 4 bases, J lost 8 bases, and 12 bases stayed unmatched. Per germline, CDR1 KGHDR and CDR2 SFDVKD. The CDR3 loop is CATSDQRTGSLDEQFF. The CDR3 DNA follows: TGTGCCACCAGTGACCAAAGGACAGGGTCACTCGATGAGCAGTTCTTC.

The chain combines TRBV27 with TRBJ2-4; TRBD2 matches 16 bases. The V gene end was trimmed by 3 bases and the J gene end by 7 bases; junction bases not matched to a gene: 15. The CDR3 sequence is 20 residues long. Germline V lookup: CDR1 MNHEY, CDR2 SMNVEV (reference sequence). CDR3 DNA sequence: TGTGCCAGCAGTTTGATCCCCTCAGGGACTAGCGGGGGGGCCGGTAACATTCAGTACTTC. This encodes CASSLIPSGTSGGAGNIQYF.

This chain links TRBV15 with TRBJ1-5; D is unclear. V lost 0 bases and J 7 bases, leaving 13 bases between the germline ends. CDR1 LNHNV and CDR2 YYDKDF come from the germline V gene (reference sequence). The CDR3 sequence is 15 residues long. CDR3 sequence reads: CATSRDPGFRQPQHF. The CDR3 coding sequence is TGTGCCACCAGCAGAGACCCGGGGTTCCGGCAGCCCCAGCATTTT.

This clone has more than one count but fewer than ten. V gene TRBV12-3 or TRBV12-4 combines with J gene TRBJ2-2, with D unresolved. Deletions cut 5 bases from V and 0 bases from J, with 4 bases between. This CDR3 contains 13 residues. The CDR3: CASSNSNTGELFF. The CDR3 nucleotides are TGTGCCAGCAGTAACTCGAACACCGGGGAGCTGTTTTTT.

This clone has at least ten counts. The rearrangement joins TRBV19 to TRBJ2-7; D call uncertain. The length of the CDR3 is 11 residues. Per the germline V gene, CDR1 is LNHDA and CDR2 is SQIVND (reference sequence). V was clipped by 4 bases and J by 2 bases, with 3 bases between them. The CDR3 sequence is CASSTAYEQYF. Written as DNA, the CDR3 is TGTGCCAGTAGTACCGCCTACGAGCAGTACTTC.

This clone has only one observation. The chain links TRBV6-2 or TRBV6-3 to TRBJ2-1, with a weak D call TRBD2 (5 bases). Trimming left V 2 bases short and J 5 bases short, with 16 bases between. Germline lookup yields CDR1 MNHEY and CDR2 SVGEGT. The CDR3 loop spans 16 amino acids. For the CDR3, the DNA is TGTGCCAGCAGTTACCCCGCCGGCGGACTTAACAATGAGCAGTTCTTC. Amino acid sequence: CASSYPAGGLNNEQFF.

The J gene is TRBJ2-6, the V gene TRBV5-8; TRBD1 agrees at 9 bases. V dropped 5 bases and J dropped 2; count of bases not matched to a gene: 11. The CDR3 runs 18 residues. The germline V gene has CDR1 SGHTS and CDR2 YDEGEE. The chain's CDR3 is CASSTLRDRATGANVLTF. DNA of the CDR3: TGTGCCAGCAGTACCCTCCGGGACAGGGCGACTGGGGCCAACGTCCTGACTTTC.

The chain links TRBV7-2 to TRBJ1-6, with D tentatively TRBD1 (6 bases). Per germline, CDR1 SGHTA and CDR2 FQGNSA. This CDR3 has 14 amino acids. The germline V and J ends were trimmed by 5 bases and 9 bases, with 14 bases remaining between them. The CDR3 region has the DNA TGTGCCAGCAGCCCCGACAGGTTGGGTTCACCCCTCCACTTT. Its protein product is CASSPDRLGSPLHF.

V and J are TRBV6-2 or TRBV6-3 and TRBJ2-1; 12 positions match TRBD2. Losses at the gene ends were 0 bases for V and 9 bases for J; bases not matched to a gene: 3. The CDR3 length is 15 residues. Germline CDR1 and CDR2: MNHEY and SVGEGT. The CDR3 protein is CASSYSTSGSGEQFF. Written as DNA, the CDR3 is TGTGCCAGCAGTTACTCGACTAGCGGGAGTGGTGAGCAGTTCTTC.

This clone was counted only a few times. The rearrangement links TRBV5-1 to TRBJ1-1; 7 nucleotides match TRBD1. V shed 2 bases and J 1 base; nucleotides not matched to a gene: 2. The CDR3 spans 14 residues. Germline V gene data show CDR1 as SGHRS and CDR2 as YFSETQ. CDR3 in DNA: TGCGCCAGCAGCTTTACAGGGGCGAACACTGAAGCTTTCTTT. Translating gives CASSFTGANTEAFF.

This sequence joins TRBV5-6 and TRBJ2-1; 8 bases line up with TRBD1. V was clipped by 5 bases and J by 3 bases; unmatched bases: 4. The CDR3 covers 14 residues. CDR1 is SGHDT and CDR2 is YYEEEE in the germline V gene. CDR3 sequence: CASRPGTGYNEQFF. CDR3 in DNA: TGTGCCAGCAGACCCGGGACAGGCTACAATGAGCAGTTCTTC.

This chain connects TRBV5-1 to TRBJ2-5; 8 bases are a match to TRBD2. The V and J ends lost 2 bases and 5 bases, in that order; junction bases with no gene match: 11. CDR3 length equals 16 residues. Germline CDR1 and CDR2: SGHRS and YFSETQ. The CDR3 DNA reads TGCGCCAGCAGCTTTACGGGGGGGAATGGACGGGAGACCCAGTACTTC. Translated, it gives CASSFTGGNGRETQYF.